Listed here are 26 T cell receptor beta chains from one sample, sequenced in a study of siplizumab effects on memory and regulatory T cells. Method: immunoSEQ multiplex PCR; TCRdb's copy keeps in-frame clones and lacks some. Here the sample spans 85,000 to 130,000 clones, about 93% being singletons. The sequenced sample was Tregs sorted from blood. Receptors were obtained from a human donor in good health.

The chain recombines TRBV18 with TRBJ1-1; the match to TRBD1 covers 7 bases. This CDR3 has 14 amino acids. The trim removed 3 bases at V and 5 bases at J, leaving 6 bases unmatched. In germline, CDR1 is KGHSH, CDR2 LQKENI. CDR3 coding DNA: TGTGCCAGCTCACCTCCGCCAGGGGGTACTGAAGCTTTCTTT. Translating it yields CASSPPPGGTEAFF. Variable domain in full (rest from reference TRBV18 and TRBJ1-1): NAGVMQNPRHLVRRRGQEARLRCSPMKGHSHVYWYRQLPEEGLKFMVYLQKENIIDESGMPKERFSAEFPKEGPSILRIQQVVRGDSAAYFCASSPPPGGTEAFFGQGTRLTVV.

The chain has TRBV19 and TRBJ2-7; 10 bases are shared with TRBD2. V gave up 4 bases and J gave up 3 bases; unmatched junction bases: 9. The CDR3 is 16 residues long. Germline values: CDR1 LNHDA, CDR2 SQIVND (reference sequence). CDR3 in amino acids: CASSNSLAGGFYEQYF. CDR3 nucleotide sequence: TGTGCCAGTAGTAACTCTTTAGCGGGGGGTTTCTACGAGCAGTACTTC.

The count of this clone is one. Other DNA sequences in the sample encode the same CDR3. The CDR3 region is CASSSLAGGYEQYF. DNA of the CDR3: TGTGCCAGCAGCTCACTAGCGGGAGGCTACGAGCAGTACTTC. This rearrangement joins TRBV7-2 to TRBJ2-7, with TRBD2 matching 12 bases. The CDR3 extends over 14 amino acids. Germline V lookup: CDR1 SGHTA, CDR2 FQGNSA. Germline trimming cut 4 bases from V and 3 bases from J; bases unmatched to any gene: 1.

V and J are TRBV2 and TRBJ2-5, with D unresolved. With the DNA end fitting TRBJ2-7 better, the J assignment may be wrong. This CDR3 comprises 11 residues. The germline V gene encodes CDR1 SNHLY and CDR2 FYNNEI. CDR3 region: CASRRSYEQYF. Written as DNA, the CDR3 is TGTGCCAGCAGGCGGTCCTACGAGCAGTACTTC.

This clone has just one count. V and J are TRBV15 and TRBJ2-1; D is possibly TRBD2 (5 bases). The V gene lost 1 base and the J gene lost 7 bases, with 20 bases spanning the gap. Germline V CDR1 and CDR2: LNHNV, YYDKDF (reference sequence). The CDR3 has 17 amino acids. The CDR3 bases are TGTGCCACCAGCAGAGTATTAAGGACTCAAGGATGGAATGAGCAGTTCTTC. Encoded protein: CATSRVLRTQGWNEQFF.

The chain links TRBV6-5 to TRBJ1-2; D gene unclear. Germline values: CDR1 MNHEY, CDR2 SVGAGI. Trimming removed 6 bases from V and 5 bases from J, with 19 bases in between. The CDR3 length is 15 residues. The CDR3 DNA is TGTGCCAGCAGATCTGGACCTACGAGCGCATATGGCTACACCTTC. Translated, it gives CASRSGPTSAYGYTF.

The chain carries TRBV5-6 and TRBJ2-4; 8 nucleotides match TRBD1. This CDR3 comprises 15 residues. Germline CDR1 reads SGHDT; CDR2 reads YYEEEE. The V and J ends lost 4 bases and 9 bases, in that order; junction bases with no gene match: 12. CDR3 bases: TGTGCCAGCAGCCCGAACCCGGACAGGGCTACCATTCAGTACTTC. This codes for CASSPNPDRATIQYF.

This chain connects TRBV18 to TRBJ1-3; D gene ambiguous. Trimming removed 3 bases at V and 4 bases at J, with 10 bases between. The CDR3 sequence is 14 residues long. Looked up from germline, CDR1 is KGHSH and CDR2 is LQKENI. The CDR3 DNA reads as TGTGCCAGCTCACCTCAGTACTCCGGAAACACCATATATTTT. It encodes CASSPQYSGNTIYF.

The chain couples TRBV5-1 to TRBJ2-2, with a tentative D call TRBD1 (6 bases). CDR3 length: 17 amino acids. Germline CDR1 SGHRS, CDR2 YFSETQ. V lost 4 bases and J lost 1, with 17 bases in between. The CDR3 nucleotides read TGCGCCAGCAGCGGATATCTTACAGGGCTGAACACCGGGGAGCTGTTTTTT. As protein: CASSGYLTGLNTGELFF.

The DNA for the CDR3 is TGTGCCAGCAGCTTAATCGGCCACACCATCTACAATGAGCAGTTCTTC. Translating gives CASSLIGHTIYNEQFF. The chain is built from TRBV7-3 and TRBJ2-1; D remains unclear. Trimming removed 1 base at V and 3 bases at J, with 13 bases between. There are 16 residues in the CDR3. Germline loops: CDR1 SGHTA, CDR2 FQGTGA.

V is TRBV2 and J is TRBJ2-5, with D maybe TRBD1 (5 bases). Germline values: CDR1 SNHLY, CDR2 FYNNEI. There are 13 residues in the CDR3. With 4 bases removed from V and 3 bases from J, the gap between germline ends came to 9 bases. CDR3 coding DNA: TGTGCCAGCAGTGGGCCAGGGAAAGAGACCCAGTACTTC. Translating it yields CASSGPGKETQYF.

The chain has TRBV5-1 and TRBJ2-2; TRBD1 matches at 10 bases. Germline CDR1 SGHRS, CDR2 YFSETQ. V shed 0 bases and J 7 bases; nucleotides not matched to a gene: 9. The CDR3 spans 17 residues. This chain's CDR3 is CASSLAPGQGPRGELFF. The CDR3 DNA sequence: TGCGCCAGCAGCTTGGCCCCGGGACAGGGGCCCCGCGGGGAGCTGTTTTTT. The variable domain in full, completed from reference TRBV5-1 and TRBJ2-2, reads KAGVTQTPRYLIKTRGQQVTLSCSPISGHRSVSWYQQTPGQGLQFLFEYFSETQRNKGNFPGRFSGRQFSNSRSEMNVSTLELGDSALYLCASSLAPGQGPRGELFFGEGSRLTVL.

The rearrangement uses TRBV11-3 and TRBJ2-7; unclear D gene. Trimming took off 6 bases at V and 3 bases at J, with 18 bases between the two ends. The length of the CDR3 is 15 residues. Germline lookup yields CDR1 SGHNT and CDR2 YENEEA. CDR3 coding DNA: TGTGCCAGCAGGACCTACTCAGACGAAGACTACGAGCAGTACTTC. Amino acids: CASRTYSDEDYEQYF.

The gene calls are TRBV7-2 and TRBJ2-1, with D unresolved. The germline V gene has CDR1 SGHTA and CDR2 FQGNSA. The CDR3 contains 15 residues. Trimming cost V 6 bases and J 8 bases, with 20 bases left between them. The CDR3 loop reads CASSPTASATDEQFF. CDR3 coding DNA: TGTGCCAGCAGTCCTACAGCCTCCGCGACGGATGAGCAGTTCTTC.

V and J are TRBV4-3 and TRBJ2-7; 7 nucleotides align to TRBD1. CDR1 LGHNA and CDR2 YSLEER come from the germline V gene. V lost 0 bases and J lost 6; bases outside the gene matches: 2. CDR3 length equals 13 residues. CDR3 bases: TGCGCCAGCAGCCAAGAACAGGGGTCCGAGCAGTACTTC. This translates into CASSQEQGSEQYF.

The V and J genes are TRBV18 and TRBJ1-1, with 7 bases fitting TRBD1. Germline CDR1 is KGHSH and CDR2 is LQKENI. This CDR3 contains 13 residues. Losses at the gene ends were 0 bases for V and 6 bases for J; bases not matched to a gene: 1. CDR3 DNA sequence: TGTGCCAGCTCACCACCCGGACAGGCTGAAGCTTTCTTT. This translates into CASSPPGQAEAFF.

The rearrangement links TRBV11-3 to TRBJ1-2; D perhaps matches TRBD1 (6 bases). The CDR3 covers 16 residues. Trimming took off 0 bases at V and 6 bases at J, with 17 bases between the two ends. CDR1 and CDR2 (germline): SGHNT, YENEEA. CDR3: CASSLEWQGRRNGYTF. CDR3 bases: TGTGCCAGCAGCTTAGAATGGCAGGGGAGGCGGAATGGCTACACCTTC.

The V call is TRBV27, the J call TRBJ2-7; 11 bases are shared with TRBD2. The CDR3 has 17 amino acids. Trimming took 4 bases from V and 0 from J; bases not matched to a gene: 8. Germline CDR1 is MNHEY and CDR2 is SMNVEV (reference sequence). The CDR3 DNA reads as TGTGCCAGCAGTTCTTACGGACTAGCGGGTTCCTCCTACGAGCAGTACTTC. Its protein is CASSSYGLAGSSYEQYF.

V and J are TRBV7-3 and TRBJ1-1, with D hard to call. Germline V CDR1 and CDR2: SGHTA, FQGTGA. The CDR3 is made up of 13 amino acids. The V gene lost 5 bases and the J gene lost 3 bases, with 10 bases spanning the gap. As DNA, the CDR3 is TGTGCCAGCAGCCGTCTCTCGGACACTGAAGCTTTCTTT. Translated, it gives CASSRLSDTEAFF.

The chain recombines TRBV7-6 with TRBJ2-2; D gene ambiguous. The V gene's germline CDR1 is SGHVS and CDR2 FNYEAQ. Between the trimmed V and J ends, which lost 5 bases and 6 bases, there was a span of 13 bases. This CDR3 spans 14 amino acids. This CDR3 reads CASSIGWGSGELFF. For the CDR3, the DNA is TGTGCCAGCAGCATAGGATGGGGTTCCGGGGAGCTGTTTTTT.

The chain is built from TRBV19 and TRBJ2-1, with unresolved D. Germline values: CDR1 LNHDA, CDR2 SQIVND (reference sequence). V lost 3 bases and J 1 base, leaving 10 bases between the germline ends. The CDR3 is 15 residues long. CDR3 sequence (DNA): TGTGCCAGTAGTATTAAGTTCATTTCCTACAATGAGCAGTTCTTC. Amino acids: CASSIKFISYNEQFF.

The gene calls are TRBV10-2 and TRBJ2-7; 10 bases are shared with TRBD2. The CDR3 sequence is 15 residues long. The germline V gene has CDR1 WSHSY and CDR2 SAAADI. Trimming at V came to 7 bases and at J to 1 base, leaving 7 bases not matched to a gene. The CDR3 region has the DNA TGCGCCAGCAAACGACTAGCGGGCGATTCCTACGAGCAGTACTTC. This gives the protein CASKRLAGDSYEQYF.

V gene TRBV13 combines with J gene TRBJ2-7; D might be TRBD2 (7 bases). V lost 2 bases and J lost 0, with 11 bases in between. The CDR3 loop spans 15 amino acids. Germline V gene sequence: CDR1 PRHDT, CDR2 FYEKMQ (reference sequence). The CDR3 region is CASSLLADSSYEQYF. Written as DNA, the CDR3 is TGTGCCAGCAGCTTACTAGCGGACAGCTCCTACGAGCAGTACTTC.

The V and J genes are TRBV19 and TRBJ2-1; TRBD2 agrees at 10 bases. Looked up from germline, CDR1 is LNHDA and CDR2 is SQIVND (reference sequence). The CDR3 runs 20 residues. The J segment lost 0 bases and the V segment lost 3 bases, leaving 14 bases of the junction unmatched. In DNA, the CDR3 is TGTGCCAGTAGTATGGGATTAGGACTAGCGGCCTCTTCCTCCTACAATGAGCAGTTCTTC. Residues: CASSMGLGLAASSSYNEQFF.

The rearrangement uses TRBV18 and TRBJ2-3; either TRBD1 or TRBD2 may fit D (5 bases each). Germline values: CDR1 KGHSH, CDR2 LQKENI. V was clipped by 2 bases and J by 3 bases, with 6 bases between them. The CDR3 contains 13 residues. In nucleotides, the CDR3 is TGTGCCAGCTCACCAGGGACGACAGATACGCAGTATTTT. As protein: CASSPGTTDTQYF.

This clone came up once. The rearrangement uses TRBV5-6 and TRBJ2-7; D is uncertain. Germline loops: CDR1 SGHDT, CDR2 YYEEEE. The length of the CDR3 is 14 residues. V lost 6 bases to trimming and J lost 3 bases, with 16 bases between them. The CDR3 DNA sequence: TGTGCCAGCATCCGCGGCAGCGTGAACTACGAGCAGTACTTC. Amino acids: CASIRGSVNYEQYF.